Below are 25 T cell receptor beta chains sequenced from a single sample in a study of cytomegalovirus exposure and HLA in healthy donors. The PCR employed 60 Vbeta primers together with 13 Jbeta primers. Profiled with immunoSEQ multiplex PCR; TCRdb holds only in-frame clones, not every one. The data contain about 130,000 clones, around three quarters of them singletons. Sequences were obtained from PBMCs. The receptors derive from a man aged 40-49 years in good health and CMV-seronegative.

This sequence joins TRBV28 and TRBJ2-7, with a weak D call TRBD2 (6 bases). The V and J ends lost 9 bases and 4 bases respectively, with 22 bases between them. Germline values: CDR1 MDHEN, CDR2 SYDVKM. The CDR3 consists of 15 residues. In DNA form, the CDR3 reads TGTGCCAGTAGGGACGGAGGGCTCGCCACGTACGAGCAGTACTTC. This translates into CASRDGGLATYEQYF.

The V gene is TRBV18, the J gene TRBJ1-1; D possibly corresponds to TRBD1 (5 bases). The CDR3 has 13 amino acids. Germline V gene lookup returns CDR1 KGHSH and CDR2 LQKENI. Trimming took 6 bases from V and 8 from J, leaving 16 bases between them. In DNA, the CDR3 is TGTGCCAGCTCCCCCCTTAGGGGTCAAGAAGCTTTCTTT. The encoded protein is CASSPLRGQEAFF. The variable domain in full, with the rest retrieved from reference TRBV18 and TRBJ1-1, is NAGVMQNPRHLVRRRGQEARLRCSPMKGHSHVYWYRQLPEEGLKFMVYLQKENIIDESGMPKERFSAEFPKEGPSILRIQQVVRGDSAAYFCASSPLRGQEAFFGQGTRLTVV.

The V call is TRBV5-1, the J call TRBJ2-1; TRBD2 agrees at 12 bases. V was pared by 0 bases and J by 7 bases, with 5 bases of the junction left unmatched. The CDR3 sequence is 16 residues long. Germline assignment: CDR1 SGHRS and CDR2 YFSETQ. The CDR3 here is CASSLGSSGGANEQFF. CDR3 nucleotide sequence: TGCGCCAGCAGCTTGGGTTCTAGCGGGGGGGCAAATGAGCAGTTCTTC.

The CDR3 loop reads CASSSDNGYEQYF. The CDR3 DNA reads TGCGCCAGCAGCTCCGACAATGGGTACGAGCAGTACTTC. V is TRBV5-1 and J is TRBJ2-7; D not certain. Germline V gene lookup returns CDR1 SGHRS and CDR2 YFSETQ. The CDR3 is 13 amino acids. V lost 3 bases and J lost 4, with 11 bases in between.

This chain uses TRBV9 with TRBJ1-1, with D unclear. This CDR3 has 14 amino acids. V lost 4 bases and J lost 1, with 11 bases in between. Germline assignment: CDR1 SGDLS and CDR2 YYNGEE. In DNA form, the CDR3 reads TGTGCCAGCAGCCCGAGGGTGGGGAACACTGAAGCTTTCTTT. As protein: CASSPRVGNTEAFF.

V usage is TRBV15 and J usage is TRBJ2-7; possibly TRBD2 for D (5 bases). This CDR3 comprises 17 residues. Between the trimmed V and J ends, which lost 1 base and 1 base, there was a span of 17 bases. Germline CDR1 LNHNV, CDR2 YYDKDF (reference sequence). CDR3 protein: CATSRGGPPGPSYEQYF. The CDR3 DNA follows: TGTGCCACCAGCAGAGGAGGGCCGCCCGGGCCTTCCTACGAGCAGTACTTC.

J is TRBJ2-2 and V is TRBV5-1; D is ambiguous. Germline loops: CDR1 SGHRS, CDR2 YFSETQ. The CDR3 spans 13 residues. Trimming cost V 3 bases and J 6 bases, with 9 bases left between them. The CDR3 sequence: CASSWPTSGELFF. The DNA for the CDR3 is TGCGCCAGCAGCTGGCCAACGTCCGGGGAGCTGTTTTTT.

In this sample, this clone turned up a few times. The rearrangement links TRBV6-1 to TRBJ1-1; 7 positions agree with TRBD1. The CDR3 has 14 residues. Germline CDR1 is MNHNS and CDR2 is SASEGT. J gave up 1 base and V 4 bases, and 3 bases lay outside the gene matches. The CDR3 is CASSGQGTNTEAFF. CDR3 DNA: TGTGCCAGCAGTGGACAGGGTACGAACACTGAAGCTTTCTTT.

V gene TRBV19 combines with J gene TRBJ1-2, with 11 bases lining up with TRBD1. The CDR3 covers 19 residues. Germline CDR1 and CDR2: LNHDA and SQIVND (reference sequence). The V gene end was trimmed by 8 bases and the J gene end by 5 bases; junction bases not matched to a gene: 22. DNA of the CDR3: TGTGCCAGTGGATTTGGGACAGGGGGTCGGCGGGGCCGGTTTTATGGCTACACCTTC. Protein product: CASGFGTGGRRGRFYGYTF.

The chain employs TRBV4-1 and TRBJ2-5; TRBD2 aligns across 14 bases. With 4 bases clipped from V and 4 bases from J, the junction kept 2 bases outside the gene matches. This CDR3 has 15 residues. Per germline, CDR1 MGHRA and CDR2 YSYEKL. The CDR3, as DNA: TGCGCCAGCAGCCTCGGGACTAGCGGGAGAGAGACCCAGTACTTC. Translating it yields CASSLGTSGRETQYF.

This chain joins TRBV7-3 and TRBJ2-3; the D is unclear. Germline CDR1 and CDR2: SGHTA and FQGTGA. V shed 5 bases and J shed 0 bases, with 6 bases lying between them. There are 13 residues in the CDR3. The CDR3 sequence: CASSPPSTDTQYF. As DNA, the CDR3 is TGTGCCAGCAGCCCCCCTAGCACAGATACGCAGTATTTT.

V usage is TRBV4-1 and J usage is TRBJ2-1; D remains unclear. The germline gives CDR1 MGHRA, CDR2 YSYEKL. CDR3 length: 15 residues. With 4 bases removed from V and 0 bases from J, the gap between germline ends came to 10 bases. The CDR3: CASSLRISSYNEQFF. CDR3 nucleotides: TGCGCCAGCAGCCTCAGGATTAGCTCCTACAATGAGCAGTTCTTC.

The chain joins TRBV19 to TRBJ2-5; perhaps TRBD2 as D (5 bases). Per the germline V gene, CDR1 is LNHDA and CDR2 is SQIVND (reference sequence). The germline V and J ends were trimmed by 2 bases and 0 bases, with 7 bases remaining between them. The CDR3 covers 14 residues. The CDR3 DNA reads TGTGCCAGTAGTATATACGGGGACCAAGAGACCCAGTACTTC. Translated, it gives CASSIYGDQETQYF.

The rearrangement links TRBV7-9 to TRBJ2-6, with 8 bases fitting TRBD1. The length of the CDR3 is 18 residues. Per germline, CDR1 SEHNR and CDR2 FQNEAQ (reference sequence). V shed 1 base and J 4 bases; nucleotides not matched to a gene: 9. The chain's CDR3 is CASSLVTQGVRGANVLTF. The CDR3 DNA sequence: TGTGCCAGCAGCTTAGTAACACAGGGGGTGAGAGGGGCCAACGTCCTGACTTTC.

CDR3 nucleotides: TGTGCCAGCTCACCCGGACAGGGCGGCACAGATACGCAGTATTTT. Protein sequence: CASSPGQGGTDTQYF. The V call is TRBV18, the J call TRBJ2-3, with TRBD1 identical over 8 bases. Germline V gene sequence: CDR1 KGHSH, CDR2 LQKENI. There are 15 residues in the CDR3. The trim removed 3 bases at V and 1 base at J, leaving 3 bases unmatched.

J is TRBJ1-1 and V is TRBV6-5, with a possible D match to TRBD1 (6 bases). The CDR3 length is 14 residues. The V gene's germline CDR1 is MNHEY and CDR2 SVGAGI. The ends were cut back, 8 bases at V and 5 bases at J, with 18 bases in the middle. CDR3 DNA sequence: TGTGCCAGCCGTGGACAGCAGTCAAAGACTGAAGCTTTCTTT. It specifies CASRGQQSKTEAFF.

The chain links TRBV5-1 to TRBJ2-7; maybe TRBD1 (5 bases). The CDR3 runs to 15 residues. Trimming shortened V by 2 bases and J by 3 bases, and 15 bases separated the two germline ends. The germline V gene encodes CDR1 SGHRS and CDR2 YFSETQ. CDR3 sequence reads: CASSFREGIVYEQYF. The CDR3 DNA reads as TGCGCCAGCAGCTTCAGGGAAGGGATTGTCTACGAGCAGTACTTC.

The chain employs TRBV5-4 and TRBJ2-7, with 9 nucleotides matching TRBD1. Germline trimming cut 4 bases from V and 5 bases from J; bases unmatched to any gene: 10. The CDR3 runs 15 residues. In germline, CDR1 is SGHNT, CDR2 YYREEE (reference sequence). In DNA form, the CDR3 reads TGTGCCAGCAGCCCAAGACAGGGGGTCTATCACGAGCAGTACTTC. This codes for CASSPRQGVYHEQYF.

This rearrangement joins TRBV5-1 to TRBJ2-7, with 9 nucleotides matching TRBD1. CDR1 and CDR2 from the germline V gene are SGHRS and YFSETQ. V was clipped by 4 bases and J by 3 bases; unmatched bases: 5. The CDR3 totals 14 residues. CDR3 coding DNA: TGCGCCAGCAGCAGGACGGGACAGGGCTACGAGCAGTACTTC. The encoded protein is CASSRTGQGYEQYF.

V usage is TRBV28 and J usage is TRBJ2-7, with 9 bases matching TRBD1. The length of the CDR3 is 14 residues. The germline CDR1 and CDR2 sequences are MDHEN and SYDVKM. The J segment lost 4 bases and the V segment lost 3 bases, leaving 4 bases of the junction unmatched. Here the CDR3 DNA reads TGTGCCAGCAGTTTCGGGACAGGGCTGTACGAGCAGTACTTC. Protein product: CASSFGTGLYEQYF.

The chain joins TRBV18 to TRBJ2-2; D is ambiguous. Germline values: CDR1 KGHSH, CDR2 LQKENI. Trimming pared 0 bases from V and 6 bases from J, leaving 5 bases between. This CDR3 region has 13 residues. The CDR3 region has the DNA TGTGCCAGCTCACCACCTGCGTCCGGGGAGCTGTTTTTT. Protein sequence: CASSPPASGELFF.

The V gene is TRBV5-1, the J gene TRBJ2-5; TRBD1 matches at 7 bases. V lost 0 bases to trimming and J lost 5 bases; unmatched junction nucleotides: 10. CDR1 SGHRS and CDR2 YFSETQ come from the germline V gene. The CDR3 runs to 16 residues. Here the CDR3 reads CASSLGVGTAMETQYF. In DNA form, the CDR3 reads TGCGCCAGCAGCTTGGGAGTAGGGACAGCAATGGAGACCCAGTACTTC.

The chain joins TRBV19 to TRBJ1-2; 12 positions match TRBD1. Unmatched junction bases numbered 7, after V lost 5 bases and J lost 6 bases. Germline V CDR1 and CDR2: LNHDA, SQIVND (reference sequence). The CDR3 has 15 amino acids. CDR3 amino acids: CASSPGGQGADGYTF. CDR3 bases: TGTGCCAGTAGTCCGGGGGGACAGGGGGCTGATGGCTACACCTTC.

The V call is TRBV2, the J call TRBJ1-2; the match to TRBD1 covers 10 bases. Germline CDR1 reads SNHLY; CDR2 reads FYNNEI. With 1 base clipped from V and 3 bases from J, the junction kept 5 bases outside the gene matches. The CDR3 has 16 amino acids. CDR3: CASSEGGGTGDYGYTF. In DNA, the CDR3 is TGTGCCAGCAGTGAAGGGGGAGGGACAGGGGACTATGGCTACACCTTC.

J is TRBJ1-4 and V is TRBV28, with 7 bases fitting TRBD1. V lost 4 bases, J lost 4 bases, and 6 bases stayed unmatched. Germline CDR1 is MDHEN and CDR2 is SYDVKM. CDR3 length equals 15 residues. CDR3 nucleotides: TGTGCCAGCAGTTCCGGGACAGATATTAATGAAAAACTGTTTTTT. It yields the protein CASSSGTDINEKLFF.